Detailed here is one T cell receptor (beta chain). The antigen remains undetermined. The junction shows a germline mismatch at one end, possibly a read error. Full-length variable regions came from constant-region reverse primers plus semi-nested Nested Universal Primer A PCR. In TCRdb, the 5' RACE reads were re-called with MiXCR into one record per CDR3 protein. The sample shows approximately 42,000 distinct CDR3 sequences, less than 35% of them seen only once. Study results and limitations: Tumor Treg TCRs overlapped most with tumor naive CD4+ cells.

The TCR comes from a female donor with breast cancer. The sequenced sample consisted of memory CD4+ T cells sorted from a lymph node. Described subset: memory CD4+ T cells, CD4+CD45RO+CD25-.

The CDR3 reads CTSSSNRLPDTQYF. CDR3 sequence (DNA): TGTACCAGCAGCTCAAACAGGTTACCAGATACGCAGTATTTT. The V call is TRBV7-3, the J call TRBJ2-3, with D maybe TRBD1 (5 bases). The CDR3 has 14 amino acids. CDR1 SGHTA and CDR2 FQGTGA come from the germline V gene.